Listed here are 13 T cell receptor beta chains from one sample, sequenced in a study of blood T cell repertoires in COVID-19 (TCRdb year 2020). Library prep was done by the immunoSEQ multiplex PCR assay. TCRdb re-hosts the immuneACCESS table, in-frame sequences only. Its copies lack some clones; in the studies checked, an unresolved V gene accounts for under half of them, and the cause for the rest is not known. The sample yields hundreds of thousands of clones; 90% were counted once. Jointly, the top ten make up about 2.4% of the sample. The sample taken for sequencing was PBMCs or T cells enriched from blood (not recorded which). Receptors were obtained from a man aged 60 to 69 who had recovered from COVID-19.

V and J are TRBV27 and TRBJ2-1; 9 bases map to TRBD2. Germline values: CDR1 MNHEY, CDR2 SMNVEV (reference sequence). This CDR3 is built from 16 residues. V lost 6 bases to trimming and J lost 3 bases; unmatched junction nucleotides: 9. The CDR3 sequence: CASRRSTSGLYNEQFF. Written as DNA, the CDR3 is TGTGCCAGCAGACGATCAACTAGCGGGCTCTACAATGAGCAGTTCTTC.

The chain has TRBV4-1 and TRBJ2-7, with D perhaps matching TRBD2 (5 bases). V was pared by 0 bases and J by 1 base, with 10 bases between. The germline V gene has CDR1 MGHRA and CDR2 YSYEKL. CDR3 length: 15 residues. DNA for the CDR3: TGCGCCAGCAGCCAAGATGTCAGGACTTCCTACGAGCAGTACTTC. Translation gives CASSQDVRTSYEQYF.

The rearrangement links TRBV27 to TRBJ1-5; 7 positions match TRBD1. In germline, CDR1 is MNHEY, CDR2 SMNVEV (reference sequence). The CDR3 is made up of 15 amino acids. J gave up 5 bases and V 5 bases, and 9 bases lay outside the gene matches. The DNA for the CDR3 is TGTGCCAGCAGTCCTACAGGGGAAAGACATCAGCCCCAGCATTTT. This gives the protein CASSPTGERHQPQHF.

This clone turned up a few times. The V gene is TRBV27, the J gene TRBJ1-4; 7 bases are a match to TRBD1. CDR1 and CDR2 (germline): MNHEY, SMNVEV (reference sequence). This CDR3 spans 16 amino acids. Germline trimming cut 7 bases from V and 0 bases from J; bases unmatched to any gene: 8. The CDR3 spells CASKRDSYATNEKLFF. In DNA form, the CDR3 reads TGTGCCAGCAAGAGGGACAGTTATGCAACTAATGAAAAACTGTTTTTT.

The gene calls are TRBV6-2 or TRBV6-3 and TRBJ2-5, with TRBD1 matching over 7 bases. From germline, CDR1 is MNHEY and CDR2 SVGEGT. J lost 5 bases, V lost 5 bases, and 5 bases had no gene match. The CDR3 is 13 amino acids. The CDR3 loop is CASSRQGGETQYF. The CDR3 DNA sequence: TGTGCCAGCAGTCGACAGGGTGGGGAGACCCAGTACTTC.

The chain uses TRBV6-5 and TRBJ2-2; D unresolved. Germline lookup yields CDR1 MNHEY and CDR2 SVGAGI. This CDR3 has 15 amino acids. The V and J ends lost 2 bases and 2 bases respectively, with 9 bases between them. The CDR3 region is CASSYGPINTGELFF. The CDR3 region has the DNA TGTGCCAGCAGTTACGGCCCAATAAACACCGGGGAGCTGTTTTTT.

The chain combines TRBV18 with TRBJ2-2; tentative D call: TRBD2 (6 bases). The germline gives CDR1 KGHSH, CDR2 LQKENI. This CDR3 region has 16 residues. V lost 4 bases and J lost 1, with 13 bases in between. DNA of the CDR3: TGTGCCAGCTCACGTTCCGGGACTCAGAACACCGGGGAGCTGTTTTTT. Its translation is CASSRSGTQNTGELFF.

The J gene is TRBJ1-6, the V gene TRBV30; no firm D call. Germline loops: CDR1 GTSNPN, CDR2 SVGIG (reference sequence). The CDR3 contains 12 residues. The CDR3 region has the DNA TGTGCGACCGGGGTGGGCAATTCACCCCTCCACTTT. Translated, it gives CATGVGNSPLHF.

The chain links TRBV25-1 to TRBJ2-1; D unclear. This CDR3 region has 14 residues. The germline V gene has CDR1 MGHDK and CDR2 SYGVNS. Trimming stripped 3 bases from V and 5 bases from J, with 11 bases between. For the CDR3, the DNA is TGTGCCAGCAGTGAGAGGTTGTCCCACAATGAGCAGTTCTTC. As protein: CASSERLSHNEQFF.

The chain links TRBV7-3 to TRBJ2-3; TRBD1 aligns across 7 bases. V shed 1 base, J shed 11 bases, and the junction held 3 bases outside the gene matches. Germline CDR1 SGHTA, CDR2 FQGTGA. This CDR3 has 12 amino acids. For the CDR3, the DNA is TGTGCCAGCAGCTTAATCGGACAGGAGCAGTATTTT. It codes for CASSLIGQEQYF.

The genes are TRBV18 and TRBJ1-2; weak D call: TRBD1 (6 bases). This CDR3 has 14 amino acids. V shed 2 bases and J shed 8 bases, with 15 bases lying between them. CDR1 KGHSH and CDR2 LQKENI come from the germline V gene. The CDR3 region has the DNA TGTGCCAGCTCACCAAAAGGCTCAGGGGCCGGCTACACCTTC. Its translation: CASSPKGSGAGYTF. Variable domain in full (rest from reference TRBV18 and TRBJ1-2): NAGVMQNPRHLVRRRGQEARLRCSPMKGHSHVYWYRQLPEEGLKFMVYLQKENIIDESGMPKERFSAEFPKEGPSILRIQQVVRGDSAAYFCASSPKGSGAGYTFGSGTRLTVV.

On this clone: The sample contains more than one DNA sequence encoding this CDR3. The CDR3 is CASRTGGTEAFF. DNA for the CDR3: TGTGCCAGCAGAACAGGGGGCACTGAAGCTTTCTTT. The chain links TRBV27 to TRBJ1-1; the match to TRBD1 covers 8 bases. Germline V gives CDR1 MNHEY, CDR2 SMNVEV (reference sequence). The CDR3 length is 12 residues. The J segment lost 4 bases and the V segment lost 6 bases, leaving 1 base of the junction unmatched.

The rearrangement uses TRBV9 and TRBJ2-2; D may be TRBD2 (5 bases). The CDR3 has 15 amino acids. V lost 0 bases to trimming and J lost 4 bases, with 10 bases between them. Germline CDR1 reads SGDLS; CDR2 reads YYNGEE. The CDR3 DNA is TGTGCCAGCAGCGTAGGCGGTGAGGGCACCGGGGAGCTGTTTTTT. It encodes CASSVGGEGTGELFF.